What follows describes a single TCR beta chain. Its antigen remains unidentified. V was clipped by 5 bases and J by 5 bases; unmatched bases: 7. The CDR3 extends over 14 amino acids. TCR beta CDR3 regions were amplified from RNA transcripts. HTBI primers were employed in first-round RT-PCR, then a second-round multiplex PCR followed. TCRdb ran MiXCR on the multiplex PCR reads and lists one entry per CDR3 protein. This sample has 200,000 to 250,000 distinct CDR3 sequences, with 20% to 25% found just once. Ophthalmopathy-affected donors exhibited moderate-to-severe activity, CAS ≥3, NOSPECS ≥4, and duration under 3 months. The data originate from a study of Graves' ophthalmopathy and Graves' hyperthyroidism. Study findings and constraints: Both an approximately 68% sensitivity and a roughly 75% specificity characterized the model's predictions of ophthalmopathy progression. Appearing in blood as well were most expanded thyroid clonotypes above 0.001 frequency.

The sequence was collected from a woman aged 50 to 60 with Graves' ophthalmopathy. The chain employs TRBV12-3 or TRBV12-4 and TRBJ1-1; TRBD1 matches 8 bases. The sequenced sample consisted of peripheral blood. As DNA, the CDR3 is TGTGCCAGCAGTCCGTGGACAGGGTTAACTGAAGCTTTCTTT. It encodes CASSPWTGLTEAFF.